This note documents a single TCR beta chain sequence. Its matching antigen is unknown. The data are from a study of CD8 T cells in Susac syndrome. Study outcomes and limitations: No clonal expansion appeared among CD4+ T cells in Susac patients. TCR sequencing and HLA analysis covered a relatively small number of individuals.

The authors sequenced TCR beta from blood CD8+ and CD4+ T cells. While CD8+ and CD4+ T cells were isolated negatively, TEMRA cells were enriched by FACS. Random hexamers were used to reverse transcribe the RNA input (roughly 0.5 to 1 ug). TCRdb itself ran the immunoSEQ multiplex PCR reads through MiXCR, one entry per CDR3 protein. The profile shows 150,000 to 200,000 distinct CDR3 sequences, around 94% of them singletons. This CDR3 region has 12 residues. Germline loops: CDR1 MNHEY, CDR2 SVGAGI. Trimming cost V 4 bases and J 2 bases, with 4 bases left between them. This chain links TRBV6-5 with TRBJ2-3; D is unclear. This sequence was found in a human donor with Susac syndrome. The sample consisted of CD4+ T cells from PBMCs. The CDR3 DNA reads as TGTGCCAGCAGTTCCAACACAGATACGCAGTATTTT. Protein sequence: CASSSNTDTQYF.